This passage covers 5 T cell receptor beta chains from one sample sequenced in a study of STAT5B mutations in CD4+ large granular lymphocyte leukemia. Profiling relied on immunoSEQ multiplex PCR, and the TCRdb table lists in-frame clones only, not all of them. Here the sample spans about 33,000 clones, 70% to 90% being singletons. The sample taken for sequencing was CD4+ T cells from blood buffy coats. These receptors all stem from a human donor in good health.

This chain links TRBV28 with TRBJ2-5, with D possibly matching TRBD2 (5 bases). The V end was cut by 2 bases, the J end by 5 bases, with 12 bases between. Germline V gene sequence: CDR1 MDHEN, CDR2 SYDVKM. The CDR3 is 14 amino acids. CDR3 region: CASSLRGSTETQYF. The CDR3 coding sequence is TGTGCCAGCAGTTTACGTGGGAGTACGGAGACCCAGTACTTC.

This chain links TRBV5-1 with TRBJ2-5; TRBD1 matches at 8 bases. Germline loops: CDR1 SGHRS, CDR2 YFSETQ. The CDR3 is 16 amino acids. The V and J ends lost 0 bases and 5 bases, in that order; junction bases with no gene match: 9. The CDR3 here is CASSLEVSGGLETQYF. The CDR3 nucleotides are TGCGCCAGCAGCTTGGAGGTCTCAGGGGGCTTGGAGACCCAGTACTTC.

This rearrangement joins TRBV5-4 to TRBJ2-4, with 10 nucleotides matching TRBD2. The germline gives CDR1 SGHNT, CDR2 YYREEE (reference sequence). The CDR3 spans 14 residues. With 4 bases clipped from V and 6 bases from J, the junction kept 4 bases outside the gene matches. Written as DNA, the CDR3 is TGTGCCAGCAGCCTAGCGGGAGAGGGAAACATTCAGTACTTC. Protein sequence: CASSLAGEGNIQYF.

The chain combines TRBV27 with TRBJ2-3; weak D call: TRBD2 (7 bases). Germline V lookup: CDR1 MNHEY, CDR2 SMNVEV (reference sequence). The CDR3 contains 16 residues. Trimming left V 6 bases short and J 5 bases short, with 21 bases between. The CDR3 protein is CASRPHGRGLGDTQYF. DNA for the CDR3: TGTGCCAGCAGACCACATGGGAGGGGGTTAGGAGATACGCAGTATTTT.

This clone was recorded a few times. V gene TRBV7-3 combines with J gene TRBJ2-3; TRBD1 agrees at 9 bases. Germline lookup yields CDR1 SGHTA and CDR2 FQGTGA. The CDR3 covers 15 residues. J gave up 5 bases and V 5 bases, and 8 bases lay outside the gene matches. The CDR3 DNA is TGTGCCAGCAGCGAACTGGGACAGGGAGGAGATACGCAGTATTTT. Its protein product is CASSELGQGGDTQYF.